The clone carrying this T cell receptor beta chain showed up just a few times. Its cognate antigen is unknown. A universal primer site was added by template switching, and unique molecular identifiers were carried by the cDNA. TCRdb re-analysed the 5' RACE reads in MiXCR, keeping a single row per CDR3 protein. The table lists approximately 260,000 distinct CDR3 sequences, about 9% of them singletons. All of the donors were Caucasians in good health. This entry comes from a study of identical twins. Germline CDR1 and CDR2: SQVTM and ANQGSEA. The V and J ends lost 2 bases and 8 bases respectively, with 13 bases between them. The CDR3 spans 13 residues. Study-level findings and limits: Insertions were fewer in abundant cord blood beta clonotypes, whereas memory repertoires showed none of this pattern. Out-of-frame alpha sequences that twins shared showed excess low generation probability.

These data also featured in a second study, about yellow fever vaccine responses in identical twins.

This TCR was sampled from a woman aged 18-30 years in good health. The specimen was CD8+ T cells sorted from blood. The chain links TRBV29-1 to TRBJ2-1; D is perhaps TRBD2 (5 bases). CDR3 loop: CSVEIGLADEQFF. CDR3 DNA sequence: TGCAGCGTTGAAATTGGGCTAGCAGATGAGCAGTTCTTC.